The sequence of this T cell receptor beta chain was determined in a study of T cells in Graves' hyperthyroidism and ophthalmopathy. Study-wide results and limits: A model using 13 V-J features told ophthalmopathy apart from stable hyperthyroidism.

Stable Graves' hyperthyroidism denoted no ophthalmopathy progression over 18 months. Patients aged 18 to 65 had newly diagnosed hyperthyroidism of under 2 months' duration. Diagnoses used clinical symptoms, serum thyroxine and TRAb, thyroid ultrasound and orbital computed tomography. The germline V gene encodes CDR1 MDHEN and CDR2 SYDVKM. Trimming cost V 4 bases and J 0 bases, with 9 bases left between them. The CDR3 is 14 residues long. The CDR3 regions of TCR beta were amplified from RNA transcripts. With the HTBI primer set, the TCR CDR3 went through a first round of RT-PCR. TCRdb independently ran MiXCR on the multiplex PCR reads; one entry per CDR3 protein. The table shows 450,000 to 600,000 distinct CDR3 sequences, with around 13% occurring only once. This clonotype came up many times. The antigen remains undetermined.

V gene TRBV28 combines with J gene TRBJ1-1, with unresolved D. Sequences were obtained from blood. The TCR sequence derives from a woman aged 40 to 50 with Graves' hyperthyroidism. CDR3 sequence reads: CASSSRALNTEAFF. CDR3 nucleotides: TGTGCCAGCAGTTCCCGGGCCCTGAACACTGAAGCTTTCTTT.